A single sample gave rise to the 29 T cell receptor beta chains below, sequenced in a study of blood T cell repertoires in COVID-19 (TCRdb year 2020). Libraries were constructed by the immunoSEQ multiplex PCR assay. Not all clones reach the TCRdb copy of this immuneACCESS table, which keeps in-frame sequences only. Checked studies attribute under half of the gap to unresolved V genes and leave the rest unexplained. This sample lists tens of thousands of clones; around 93% were detected once. The ten most abundant clones make up roughly 5.2% of the sample. Sequenced sample: peripheral blood. Receptor source: a human donor in a cohort sampled during active COVID-19.

This chain connects TRBV7-2 to TRBJ1-5; 8 bases map to TRBD1. Per the germline V gene, CDR1 is SGHTA and CDR2 is FQGNSA. Losses at the gene ends were 4 bases for V and 7 bases for J; bases not matched to a gene: 12. The CDR3 totals 16 residues. The DNA of the CDR3 is TGTGCCAGCAGCTATTTAGGTGGCAGGGGGCTGCAGCCCCAGCATTTT. It codes for CASSYLGGRGLQPQHF.

This chain joins TRBV7-2 and TRBJ2-2; TRBD1 might be the D (5 bases). In germline, CDR1 is SGHTA, CDR2 FQGNSA. This CDR3 is built from 16 residues. V was cut by 1 base and J by 5 bases, with 14 bases left in between. The CDR3 protein is CASSLGHRGRTGELFF. Written as DNA, the CDR3 is TGTGCCAGCAGCTTAGGGCATAGGGGAAGGACCGGGGAGCTGTTTTTT.

CDR3 residues: CASSLGPTGMLVV. CDR3 nucleotide sequence: TGTGCCAGCAGCTTGGGGCCTACAGGAATGTTGGTTGTC. The J gene is TRBJ2-7, the V gene TRBV11-3; weak D call: TRBD1 (5 bases). CDR1 and CDR2 (germline): SGHNT, YENEEA. The CDR3 is made up of 13 amino acids.

This sequence joins TRBV5-1 and TRBJ2-7, with TRBD2 as a possible D gene (6 bases). The length of the CDR3 is 14 residues. Trimming took off 0 bases at V and 5 bases at J, with 12 bases between the two ends. Germline CDR1 SGHRS, CDR2 YFSETQ. The CDR3 here is CASSLVGGVHEQYV. CDR3 bases: TGCGCCAGCAGCTTGGTTGGAGGGGTGCACGAGCAGTACGTC.

The chain carries TRBV5-6 and TRBJ2-2; 10 bases are a match to TRBD1. CDR3 length: 14 amino acids. Germline V gene lookup returns CDR1 SGHDT and CDR2 YYEEEE. V was clipped by 3 bases and J by 7 bases; unmatched bases: 3. CDR3 sequence reads: CASSWGQGFGELFF. CDR3 nucleotides: TGTGCCAGCAGCTGGGGACAGGGGTTCGGGGAGCTGTTTTTT.

This rearrangement joins TRBV4-2 to TRBJ2-4, with 10 bases identical to TRBD2. V lost 4 bases to trimming and J lost 6 bases; unmatched junction nucleotides: 9. The CDR3 contains 16 residues. Germline lookup yields CDR1 LGHNA and CDR2 YNFKEQ. The CDR3 DNA sequence: TGTGCCAGCAGCCTCCGACTAGCGGGTGGGCTAAACATTCAGTACTTC. Protein product: CASSLRLAGGLNIQYF.

This chain uses TRBV7-2 with TRBJ2-1; 7 positions agree with TRBD2. The V gene end was trimmed by 3 bases and the J gene end by 6 bases; junction bases not matched to a gene: 8. The length of the CDR3 is 15 residues. Germline V gene lookup returns CDR1 SGHTA and CDR2 FQGNSA. CDR3 residues: CASSLGGTMANEQFF. As DNA, the CDR3 is TGTGCCAGCAGCTTGGGAGGGACGATGGCCAATGAGCAGTTCTTC.

The chain couples TRBV2 to TRBJ1-2; D unresolved. Deletions cut 5 bases from V and 8 bases from J, with 9 bases between. Germline V lookup: CDR1 SNHLY, CDR2 FYNNEI. The CDR3 is 11 residues long. CDR3 region: CASSFIEGYTF. The CDR3 nucleotides read TGTGCCAGCAGTTTTATAGAAGGCTACACCTTC.

The chain has TRBV12-3 or TRBV12-4 and TRBJ2-3; TRBD1 might be the D (6 bases). V was shortened by 4 bases and J by 1 base, with 6 bases between the two germline ends. This CDR3 comprises 13 residues. CDR3 protein: CASSWTGTDTQYF. DNA of the CDR3: TGTGCCAGCAGTTGGACAGGCACAGATACGCAGTATTTT.

This chain links TRBV19 with TRBJ2-5, with 10 bases aligning to TRBD2. There are 15 residues in the CDR3. V shed 2 bases and J 5 bases; nucleotides not matched to a gene: 5. CDR1 LNHDA and CDR2 SQIVND come from the germline V gene (reference sequence). The CDR3 nucleotides read TGTGCCAGTAGTATATCAACTAGCGGGGCGGAGACCCAGTACTTC. Translation: CASSISTSGAETQYF.

The CDR3 reads CASSAGRGGVDYGYTF. The CDR3 region has the DNA TGTGCCAGCAGCGCCGGGCGGGGAGGTGTTGACTATGGCTACACCTTC. The chain combines TRBV11-2 with TRBJ1-2; D is ambiguous. The CDR3 has 16 residues. Germline assignment: CDR1 SGHAT and CDR2 FQNNGV. V was clipped by 5 bases and J by 3 bases, with 19 bases between them. The entire variable domain, with the rest obtained from reference TRBV11-2 and TRBJ1-2, is as follows: EAGVAQSPRYKIIEKRQSVAFWCNPISGHATLYWYQQILGQGPKLLIQFQNNGVVDDSQLPKDRFSAERLKGVDSTLKIQPAKLEDSAVYLCASSAGRGGVDYGYTFGSGTRLTVV.

The chain uses TRBV11-2 and TRBJ1-6; D might be TRBD1 (6 bases). The CDR3 is made up of 15 amino acids. The V gene's germline CDR1 is SGHAT and CDR2 FQNNGV. V lost 5 bases, J lost 9 bases, and 17 bases lay in between. The CDR3 sequence is CASSTQQGRGSPLHF. The CDR3 DNA reads as TGTGCCAGCAGCACCCAACAGGGAAGGGGTTCACCCCTCCACTTT.

This rearrangement joins TRBV2 to TRBJ2-3, with 8 bases fitting TRBD1. CDR3 size: 16 residues. From germline, CDR1 is SNHLY and CDR2 FYNNEI. Trimming took 9 bases from V and 0 from J; bases not matched to a gene: 11. CDR3 amino acids: CARGQGGFGSTDTQYF. The CDR3 DNA sequence: TGTGCCAGAGGACAGGGTGGGTTTGGAAGCACAGATACGCAGTATTTT.

The DNA for the CDR3 is TGTGCCAGCAGCTTAGCGCTCCCCACGGGACTAGCGGGGGGAAAACGAGAGACCCAGTACTTC. Translating gives CASSLALPTGLAGGKRETQYF. This chain connects TRBV7-2 to TRBJ2-5, with TRBD2 identical over 15 bases. V was pared by 0 bases and J by 4 bases, with 15 bases of the junction left unmatched. The CDR3 runs to 21 residues. Germline CDR1 SGHTA, CDR2 FQGNSA.

This sequence joins TRBV19 and TRBJ2-6, with D perhaps TRBD1 (5 bases). The CDR3 is 15 amino acids. V dropped 7 bases and J dropped 0 bases, with 10 bases sitting between them. CDR1 and CDR2 from the germline V gene are LNHDA and SQIVND (reference sequence). CDR3 sequence: CASTAGRSGANVLTF. In DNA form, the CDR3 reads TGTGCCAGTACGGCAGGGCGCTCTGGGGCCAACGTCCTGACTTTC.

The chain joins TRBV5-1 to TRBJ2-2; the match to TRBD2 covers 11 bases. Trimming cost V 5 bases and J 5 bases; bases outside gene matches: 29. This CDR3 has 23 residues. Germline V CDR1 and CDR2: SGHRS, YFSETQ. This chain's CDR3 is CASRTGTFFTGQTTSGRTGELFF. CDR3 nucleotide sequence: TGCGCCAGCAGAACTGGGACCTTTTTTACAGGGCAAACAACTAGCGGGAGAACCGGGGAGCTGTTTTTT.

This clone showed up just once. This chain connects TRBV5-5 to TRBJ1-1; possible D gene TRBD1, 5 bases. CDR1 is SGHKS and CDR2 is YYEKEE in the germline V gene (reference sequence). The CDR3 has 14 amino acids. Trimming cost V 1 base and J 3 bases, with 10 bases left between them. Here the CDR3 reads CASSLNPGDTEAFF. In DNA, the CDR3 is TGTGCCAGCAGCTTGAATCCGGGGGACACTGAAGCTTTCTTT. The whole variable domain, remainder taken from reference TRBV5-5 and TRBJ1-1, is DAGVTQSPTHLIKTRGQQVTLRCSPISGHKSVSWYQQVLGQGPQFIFQYYEKEERGRGNFPDRFSARQFPNYSSELNVNALLLGDSALYLCASSLNPGDTEAFFGQGTRLTVV.

This clone has only a few counts. The chain combines TRBV28 with TRBJ2-2, with 7 bases fitting TRBD1. V trimming: 5 bases; J trimming: 3 bases; junction bases outside the gene matches: 3. In germline, CDR1 is MDHEN, CDR2 SYDVKM. The CDR3 consists of 14 residues. The CDR3 is CASSGTAYTGELFF. Here the CDR3 DNA reads TGTGCCAGCAGTGGGACAGCATACACCGGGGAGCTGTTTTTT. Together with reference TRBV28 and TRBJ2-2, the CDR3 gives the full variable domain: DVKVTQSSRYLVKRTGEKVFLECVQDMDHENMFWYRQDPGLGLRLIYFSYDVKMKEKGDIPEGYSVSREKKERFSLILESASTNQTSMYLCASSGTAYTGELFFGEGSRLTVL.

The chain carries TRBV19 and TRBJ2-3; 11 positions agree with TRBD2. The CDR3 contains 16 residues. Germline loops: CDR1 LNHDA, CDR2 SQIVND (reference sequence). J lost 6 bases, V lost 0 bases, and 5 bases had no gene match. CDR3 DNA: TGTGCCAGTAGTATAGATTCACTAGCGGGAGTCGATACGCAGTATTTT. Encoded protein: CASSIDSLAGVDTQYF.

This rearrangement joins TRBV18 to TRBJ1-5; 7 nucleotides agree with TRBD1. Germline lookup yields CDR1 KGHSH and CDR2 LQKENI. J lost 8 bases, V lost 6 bases, and 4 bases had no gene match. CDR3 size: 12 residues. The CDR3 nucleotides are TGTGCCAGCTCGCCTACAGGGGAGCCCCAGCATTTT. Protein: CASSPTGEPQHF.

The rearrangement joins TRBV5-1 to TRBJ1-4; D call uncertain. The germline gives CDR1 SGHRS, CDR2 YFSETQ. The CDR3 runs to 12 residues. With 4 bases removed from V and 8 bases from J, the gap between germline ends came to 9 bases. The CDR3 reads CASSNPGEKLFF. For the CDR3, the DNA is TGCGCCAGCAGCAACCCGGGGGAAAAACTGTTTTTT.

The chain recombines TRBV9 with TRBJ2-3; the match to TRBD2 covers 7 bases. J was trimmed by 2 bases and V by 4 bases; bases with no gene match: 7. Germline values: CDR1 SGDLS, CDR2 YYNGEE. This CDR3 comprises 15 residues. The CDR3 DNA is TGTGCCAGCAGCCCCACCCTAGCGGTCACAGATACGCAGTATTTT. It is translated as CASSPTLAVTDTQYF.

The chain uses TRBV5-1 and TRBJ1-4, with 7 bases fitting TRBD1. This CDR3 contains 15 residues. The ends lost 2 bases at V and 5 bases at J; junction bases unmatched: 6. In germline, CDR1 is SGHRS, CDR2 YFSETQ. The CDR3 protein is CASSFDRDRNEKLFF. The CDR3 DNA sequence: TGCGCCAGCAGCTTTGACAGGGATCGAAATGAAAAACTGTTTTTT.

The rearrangement uses TRBV9 and TRBJ2-2; 8 positions agree with TRBD2. The CDR3 length is 15 residues. V gave up 4 bases and J gave up 6 bases; unmatched junction bases: 8. Germline V gives CDR1 SGDLS, CDR2 YYNGEE. The CDR3 coding sequence is TGTGCCAGCAGCCCTCCCACGGGAGGGCCCGGGGAGCTGTTTTTT. Its protein is CASSPPTGGPGELFF.

This clone has a single count. J is TRBJ1-5 and V is TRBV6-2 or TRBV6-3; D is perhaps TRBD1 (5 bases). This CDR3 comprises 14 residues. The V gene lost 0 bases and the J gene lost 7 bases, with 10 bases spanning the gap. Germline CDR1 and CDR2: MNHEY and SVGEGT. In nucleotides, the CDR3 is TGTGCCAGCAGTTACTCAGTTGGGGGGCAGCCCCAGCATTTT. Translated: CASSYSVGGQPQHF.

The chain uses TRBV7-8 and TRBJ2-1; TRBD2 matches at 9 bases. V shed 5 bases, J shed 8 bases, and the junction held 13 bases outside the gene matches. The CDR3 spans 16 residues. The V gene's germline CDR1 is SGHVS and CDR2 FQNEAQ. The CDR3, as DNA: TGTGCCAGCAGCGCACCACCGGGACTAGCAGGCCATGAGCAGTTCTTC. It is translated as CASSAPPGLAGHEQFF.

This rearrangement joins TRBV6-6 to TRBJ1-5; 10 bases map to TRBD1. The J segment lost 6 bases and the V segment lost 5 bases, leaving 19 bases of the junction unmatched. The CDR3 runs 19 residues. The germline CDR1 and CDR2 sequences are MNHNY and SVGAGI (reference sequence). The CDR3 spells CASSRSRTGGKQSSQPQHF. DNA of the CDR3: TGTGCCAGCAGTCGTAGTAGGACAGGGGGGAAGCAATCAAGTCAGCCCCAGCATTTT.

This chain joins TRBV9 and TRBJ1-1; 8 nucleotides match TRBD1. The CDR3 has 14 amino acids. V lost 0 bases to trimming and J lost 5 bases; unmatched junction nucleotides: 3. Germline V lookup: CDR1 SGDLS, CDR2 YYNGEE. Here the CDR3 reads CASSVAGGGTEAFF. CDR3 DNA: TGTGCCAGCAGCGTAGCAGGGGGCGGGACTGAAGCTTTCTTT.

The chain employs TRBV5-1 and TRBJ1-6, with 8 bases matching TRBD1. V was pared by 0 bases and J by 8 bases, with 4 bases of the junction left unmatched. The CDR3 extends over 15 amino acids. In germline, CDR1 is SGHRS, CDR2 YFSETQ. The CDR3 DNA is TGCGCCAGCAGCTTGGCAGGACAGGGTTATTCACCCCTCCACTTT. Amino acids: CASSLAGQGYSPLHF.